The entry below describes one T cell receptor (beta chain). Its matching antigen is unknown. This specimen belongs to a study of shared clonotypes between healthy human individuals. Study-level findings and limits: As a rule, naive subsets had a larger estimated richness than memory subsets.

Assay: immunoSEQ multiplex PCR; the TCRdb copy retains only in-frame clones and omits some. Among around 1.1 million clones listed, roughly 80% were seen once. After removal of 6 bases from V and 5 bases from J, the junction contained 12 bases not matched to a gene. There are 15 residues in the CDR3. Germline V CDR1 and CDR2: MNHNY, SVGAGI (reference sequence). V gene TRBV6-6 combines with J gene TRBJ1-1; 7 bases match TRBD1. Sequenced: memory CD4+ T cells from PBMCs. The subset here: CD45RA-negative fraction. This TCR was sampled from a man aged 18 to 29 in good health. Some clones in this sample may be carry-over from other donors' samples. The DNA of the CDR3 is TGTGCCAGCAGCCGACAGGGACGTCGAAAGACTGAAGCTTTCTTT. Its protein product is CASSRQGRRKTEAFF.